Presented here are 2 T cell receptor beta chains from one specimen sequenced in a study of blood T cell repertoires in COVID-19. The protocol was immunoSEQ multiplex PCR, while the TCRdb copy is restricted to in-frame clones and leaves out a portion. This table has approximately 450,000 clones, 87% appearing once. Sequencing used PBMCs or T cells enriched from blood (not recorded which). All receptors derive from a woman under 30 with acute COVID-19.

This rearrangement joins TRBV4-3 to TRBJ1-1; 8 bases line up with TRBD1. The CDR3 has 16 amino acids. Germline loops: CDR1 LGHNA, CDR2 YSLEER. V trimming: 0 bases; J trimming: 6 bases; junction bases outside the gene matches: 9. The CDR3 DNA is TGCGCCAGCAGCCAAGATCTGGACAGGGCGAGGGCTGAAGCTTTCTTT. Translated: CASSQDLDRARAEAFF.

In its sample, this clone was seen a few times. V is TRBV27 and J is TRBJ2-7; 9 bases are a match to TRBD1. This CDR3 comprises 15 residues. The V and J ends lost 5 bases and 2 bases, in that order; junction bases with no gene match: 7. Germline V gene lookup returns CDR1 MNHEY and CDR2 SMNVEV (reference sequence). The CDR3 bases are TGTGCCAGCAGTGTGTGGGGACAGGGAGCCTACGAGCAGTACTTC. This codes for CASSVWGQGAYEQYF.